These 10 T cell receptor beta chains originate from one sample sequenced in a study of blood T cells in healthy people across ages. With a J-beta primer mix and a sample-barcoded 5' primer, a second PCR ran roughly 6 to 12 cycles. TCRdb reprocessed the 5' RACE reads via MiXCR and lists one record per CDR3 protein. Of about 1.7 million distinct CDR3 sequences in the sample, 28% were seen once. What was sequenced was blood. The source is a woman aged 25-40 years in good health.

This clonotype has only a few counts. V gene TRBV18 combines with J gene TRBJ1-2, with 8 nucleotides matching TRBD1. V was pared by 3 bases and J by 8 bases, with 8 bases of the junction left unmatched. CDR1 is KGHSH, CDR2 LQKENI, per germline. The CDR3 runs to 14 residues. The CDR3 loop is CASSPIGTGEGYTF. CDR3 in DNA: TGTGCCAGCTCACCGATCGGGACAGGAGAGGGCTACACCTTC.

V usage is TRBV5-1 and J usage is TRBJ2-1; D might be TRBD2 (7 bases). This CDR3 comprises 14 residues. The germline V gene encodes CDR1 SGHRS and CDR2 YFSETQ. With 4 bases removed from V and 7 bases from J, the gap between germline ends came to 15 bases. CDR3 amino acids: CASSRGGAENEQFF. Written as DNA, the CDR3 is TGCGCCAGCAGCCGCGGGGGCGCGGAAAATGAGCAGTTCTTC.

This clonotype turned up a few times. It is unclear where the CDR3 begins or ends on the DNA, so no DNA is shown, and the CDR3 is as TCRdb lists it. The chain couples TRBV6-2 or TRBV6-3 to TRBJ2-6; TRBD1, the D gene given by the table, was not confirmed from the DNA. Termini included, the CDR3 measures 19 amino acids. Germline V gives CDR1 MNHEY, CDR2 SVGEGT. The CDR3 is CASSTSPGSFLSGANVLTF.

Written as DNA, the CDR3 is TGTGCCAGCAGTACCCGACAGGGACACACCGGGGAGCTGTTTTTT. Its translation: CASSTRQGHTGELFF. The chain uses TRBV6-5 and TRBJ2-2, with 7 bases matching TRBD1. The ends lost 5 bases at V and 3 bases at J; junction bases unmatched: 6. The CDR3 is 15 amino acids. Per germline, CDR1 MNHEY and CDR2 SVGAGI.

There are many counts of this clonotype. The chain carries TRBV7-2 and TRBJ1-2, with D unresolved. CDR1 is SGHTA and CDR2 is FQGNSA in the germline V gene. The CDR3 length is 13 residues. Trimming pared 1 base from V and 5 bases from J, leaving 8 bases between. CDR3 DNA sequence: TGTGCCAGCAGCTTAGTACGGGGATATGGCTACACCTTC. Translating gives CASSLVRGYGYTF.

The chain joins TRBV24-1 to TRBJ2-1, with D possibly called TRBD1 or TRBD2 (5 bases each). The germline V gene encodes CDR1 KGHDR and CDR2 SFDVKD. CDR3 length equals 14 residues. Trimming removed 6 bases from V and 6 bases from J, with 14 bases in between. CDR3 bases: TGTGCCACCAGTCGTGCCGGGGCCGTCAATGAGCAGTTCTTC. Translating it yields CATSRAGAVNEQFF.

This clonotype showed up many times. The CDR3 is CASSPLASYNEQFF. The CDR3, as DNA: TGTGCCAGCAGTCCACTAGCGTCATACAATGAGCAGTTCTTC. The V and J genes are TRBV2 and TRBJ2-1; 7 nucleotides line up with TRBD2. Trimming removed 5 bases from V and 4 bases from J; junction bases left unmatched: 5. Germline assignment: CDR1 SNHLY and CDR2 FYNNEI. The CDR3 totals 14 residues.

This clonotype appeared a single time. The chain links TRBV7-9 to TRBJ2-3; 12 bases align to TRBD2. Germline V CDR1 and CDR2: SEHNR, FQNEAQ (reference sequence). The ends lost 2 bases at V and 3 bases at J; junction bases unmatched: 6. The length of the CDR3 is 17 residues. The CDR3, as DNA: TGTGCCAGCAGCTTATCCCTAGCGGGAGGGGTGACAGATACGCAGTATTTT. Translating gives CASSLSLAGGVTDTQYF.

The CDR3: CASSPAQGELNEQFF. The CDR3 coding sequence is TGCGCCAGCAGCCCCGCGCAAGGGGAACTTAATGAGCAGTTCTTC. V gene TRBV5-1 combines with J gene TRBJ2-1; possibly TRBD1 for D (5 bases). This CDR3 comprises 15 residues. V dropped 4 bases and J dropped 7 bases, with 18 bases sitting between them. The germline V gene encodes CDR1 SGHRS and CDR2 YFSETQ.

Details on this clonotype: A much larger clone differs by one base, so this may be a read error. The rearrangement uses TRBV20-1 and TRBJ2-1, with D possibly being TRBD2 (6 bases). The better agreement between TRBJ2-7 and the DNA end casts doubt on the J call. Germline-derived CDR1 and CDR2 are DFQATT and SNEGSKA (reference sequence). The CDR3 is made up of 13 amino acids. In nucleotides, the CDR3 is TGCAGTGCTCAGGAGGGAACCTACAATGAGCAGTACTTC. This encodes CSAQEGTYNEQYF.